This TCR beta chain derives from a study of T cell responses to AZD1222 COVID-19 vaccine. Notes on the study in general: Clonal diversity was possibly underestimated; the donors were predominantly white British and more often female.

Clones were read by immunoSEQ multiplex PCR, and TCRdb kept only the in-frame ones, dropping some. This sample carries tens of thousands of clones, roughly 80% of them seen once, and the ten largest clones take 9.5% to 13%. This CDR3 has 13 amino acids. V dropped 10 bases and J dropped 6; count of bases not matched to a gene: 11. Germline lookup yields CDR1 SGHAT and CDR2 FQNNGV. Notes on this clone: The antigen is not known.

The chain recombines TRBV11-2 with TRBJ1-2, with 7 bases lining up with TRBD1. Sequenced here: peripheral blood, sampled on day 0 of AZD1222 vaccination. The sequence was collected from an adult in good health. As DNA, the CDR3 is TGTGCCACCAGAAAGGACAGGTCGGATGGCTACACCTTC. Translating gives CATRKDRSDGYTF.